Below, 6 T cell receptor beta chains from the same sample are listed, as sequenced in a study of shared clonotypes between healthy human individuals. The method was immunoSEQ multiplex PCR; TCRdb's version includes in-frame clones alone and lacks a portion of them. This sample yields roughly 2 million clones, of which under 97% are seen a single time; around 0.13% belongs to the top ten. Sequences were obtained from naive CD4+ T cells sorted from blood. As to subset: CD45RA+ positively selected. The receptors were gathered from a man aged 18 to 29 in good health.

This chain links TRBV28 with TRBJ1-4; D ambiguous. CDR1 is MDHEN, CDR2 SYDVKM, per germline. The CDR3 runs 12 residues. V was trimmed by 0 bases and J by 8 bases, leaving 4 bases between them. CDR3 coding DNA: TGTGCCAGCAGTTTATGGGGGGAAAAACTGTTTTTT. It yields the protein CASSLWGEKLFF.

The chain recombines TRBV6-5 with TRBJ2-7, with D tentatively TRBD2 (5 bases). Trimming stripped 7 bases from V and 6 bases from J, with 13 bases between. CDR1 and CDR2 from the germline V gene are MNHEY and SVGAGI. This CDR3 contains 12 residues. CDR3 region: CASKGAGPEQYF. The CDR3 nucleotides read TGTGCCAGCAAAGGTGCGGGCCCCGAGCAGTACTTC.

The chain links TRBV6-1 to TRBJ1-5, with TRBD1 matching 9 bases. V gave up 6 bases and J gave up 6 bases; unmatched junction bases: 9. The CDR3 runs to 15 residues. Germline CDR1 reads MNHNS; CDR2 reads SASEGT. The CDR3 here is CASRGQGVRGQPQHF. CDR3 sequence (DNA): TGTGCCAGCAGGGGACAGGGCGTTCGTGGTCAGCCCCAGCATTTT.

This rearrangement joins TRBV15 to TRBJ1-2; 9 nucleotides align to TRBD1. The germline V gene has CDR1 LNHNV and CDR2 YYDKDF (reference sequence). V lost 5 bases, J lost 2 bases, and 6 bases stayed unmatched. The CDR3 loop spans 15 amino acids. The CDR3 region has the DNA TGTGCCACCAGCGGGGGGACAGGGAGAAACTATGGCTACACCTTC. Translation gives CATSGGTGRNYGYTF. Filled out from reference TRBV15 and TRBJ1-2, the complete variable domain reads DAMVIQNPRYQVTQFGKPVTLSCSQTLNHNVMYWYQQKSSQAPKLLFHYYDKDFNNEADTPDNFQSRRPNTSFCFLDIRSPGLGDTAMYLCATSGGTGRNYGYTFGSGTRLTVV.

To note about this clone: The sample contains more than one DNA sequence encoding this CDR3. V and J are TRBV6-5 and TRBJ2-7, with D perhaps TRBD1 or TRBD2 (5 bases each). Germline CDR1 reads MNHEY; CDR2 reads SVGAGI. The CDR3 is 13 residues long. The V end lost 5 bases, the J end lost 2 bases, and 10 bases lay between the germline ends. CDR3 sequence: CASSRGPPYEQYF. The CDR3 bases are TGTGCCAGCAGTCGGGGCCCTCCCTACGAGCAGTACTTC.

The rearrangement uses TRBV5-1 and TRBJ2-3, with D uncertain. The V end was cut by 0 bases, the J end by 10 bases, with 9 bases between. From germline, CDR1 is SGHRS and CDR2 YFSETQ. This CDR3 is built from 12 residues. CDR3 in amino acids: CASSLEESAQYF. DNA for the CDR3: TGCGCCAGCAGCTTGGAGGAAAGTGCGCAGTATTTT.